Shown below are 18 T cell receptor beta chains from a single sample sequenced in a study of blood T cell repertoires in COVID-19. Data came from immunoSEQ multiplex PCR; TCRdb stores just in-frame clones and leaves some out. The sample has tens of thousands of clones; 75% to 90% are singletons. Source material: peripheral blood. These receptors were obtained from a woman older than 75 with COVID-19, enrolled during active disease.

This rearrangement joins TRBV5-1 to TRBJ2-3, with 14 bases matching TRBD2. CDR1 SGHRS and CDR2 YFSETQ come from the germline V gene. The CDR3 runs to 16 residues. V dropped 5 bases and J dropped 7; count of bases not matched to a gene: 9. The CDR3 nucleotides are TGCGCCAGCAGAGAAGGGACTAGCGGGAGTGGGTATACGCAGTATTTT. This codes for CASREGTSGSGYTQYF.

The chain uses TRBV7-3 and TRBJ1-1; perhaps TRBD1 as D (5 bases). Trimming cost V 3 bases and J 2 bases, with 13 bases left between them. From germline, CDR1 is SGHTA and CDR2 FQGTGA. The length of the CDR3 is 15 residues. CDR3 amino acids: CASSLKGGGNTEAFF. In DNA, the CDR3 is TGTGCCAGCAGCTTGAAAGGCGGGGGTAACACTGAAGCTTTCTTT.

The rearrangement uses TRBV27 and TRBJ2-5, with 12 bases that match TRBD2. CDR1 is MNHEY and CDR2 is SMNVEV in the germline V gene (reference sequence). The CDR3 contains 16 residues. The V gene end was trimmed by 6 bases and the J gene end by 7 bases; junction bases not matched to a gene: 12. CDR3 coding DNA: TGTGCCAGCAGGCCCAGACTAGCGGGAGCGATTGGGACCCAGTACTTC. Translated, it gives CASRPRLAGAIGTQYF.

The V and J genes are TRBV15 and TRBJ2-5; 9 positions agree with TRBD1. The trim removed 8 bases at V and 5 bases at J, leaving 15 bases unmatched. The CDR3 loop spans 16 amino acids. Germline V gene data show CDR1 as LNHNV and CDR2 as YYDKDF (reference sequence). This CDR3 is CATAPGRQGVRETQYF. DNA of the CDR3: TGTGCCACCGCCCCCGGGCGACAGGGGGTCCGGGAGACCCAGTACTTC.

With regard to this clone: The sample has other DNA sequences that encode this CDR3 too. This chain connects TRBV5-1 to TRBJ1-1; 9 nucleotides line up with TRBD1. After removal of 0 bases from V and 4 bases from J, the junction contained 4 bases not matched to a gene. Looked up from germline, CDR1 is SGHRS and CDR2 is YFSETQ. The CDR3 length is 15 residues. The CDR3 sequence is CASSLDRGPGTEAFF. In DNA form, the CDR3 reads TGCGCCAGCAGCTTGGACAGGGGGCCCGGCACTGAAGCTTTCTTT.

The chain is built from TRBV5-1 and TRBJ2-7; D is unclear. V was shortened by 4 bases and J by 0 bases, with 8 bases between the two germline ends. CDR3 length equals 13 residues. Germline V gene sequence: CDR1 SGHRS, CDR2 YFSETQ. CDR3: CASSLQISYEQYF. For the CDR3, the DNA is TGCGCCAGCAGCCTCCAGATCTCCTACGAGCAGTACTTC. Based on the CDR3 plus reference TRBV5-1 and TRBJ2-7, the full variable domain is KAGVTQTPRYLIKTRGQQVTLSCSPISGHRSVSWYQQTPGQGLQFLFEYFSETQRNKGNFPGRFSGRQFSNSRSEMNVSTLELGDSALYLCASSLQISYEQYFGPGTRLTVT.

The chain employs TRBV11-3 and TRBJ2-2; TRBD2 aligns across 7 bases. The V and J ends lost 0 bases and 5 bases, in that order; junction bases with no gene match: 6. This CDR3 is 16 amino acids long. Germline V gene sequence: CDR1 SGHNT, CDR2 YENEEA. CDR3 coding DNA: TGTGCCAGCAGCTTAGATGACGGGAGGAGGACCGGGGAGCTGTTTTTT. This gives the protein CASSLDDGRRTGELFF.

This sequence joins TRBV10-3 and TRBJ1-3; unclear D gene. The CDR3 contains 13 residues. V was pared by 6 bases and J by 0 bases, with 6 bases between. CDR1 and CDR2 (germline): ENHRY, SYGVKD. In DNA form, the CDR3 reads TGTGCCATCAGACAGCCCTCTGGAAACACCATATATTTT. It specifies CAIRQPSGNTIYF.

This sequence joins TRBV29-1 and TRBJ2-7; the D gene is possibly TRBD2 (5 bases). This CDR3 contains 12 residues. Trimming cost V 2 bases and J 6 bases, with 11 bases left between them. Germline CDR1 SQVTM, CDR2 ANQGSEA. The DNA of the CDR3 is TGCAGCGTTGAAAACTTGGGGAGCGAGCAGTACTTC. This gives the protein CSVENLGSEQYF.

The gene calls are TRBV24-1 and TRBJ2-6; no definite D call. The CDR3 is 18 amino acids. CDR1 and CDR2 (germline): KGHDR, SFDVKD. Between the trimmed V and J ends, which lost 2 bases and 1 base, there was a span of 14 bases. The DNA for the CDR3 is TGTGCCACCAGTGATTGGGCAGGCAATCCTTCTGGGGCCAACGTCCTGACTTTC. Residues: CATSDWAGNPSGANVLTF.

This clone was detected once. In nucleotides, the CDR3 is TGTGCCAGCAGCCAAGAAACTCGGACAGGAGGTGGCTACACCTTC. Translating it yields CASSQETRTGGGYTF. The chain links TRBV3-1 (or the pseudogene TRBV3-2) to TRBJ1-2; 7 bases fit TRBD1. V shed 0 bases and J 7 bases; nucleotides not matched to a gene: 8. The CDR3 runs to 15 residues. In germline, CDR1 is LGHDT, CDR2 YNNKEL (reference sequence).

V usage is TRBV9 and J usage is TRBJ1-2; D uncertain. Looked up from germline, CDR1 is SGDLS and CDR2 is YYNGEE. This CDR3 region has 14 residues. Trimming stripped 0 bases from V and 8 bases from J, with 14 bases between. The CDR3 reads CASSVGSGMYGYTF. CDR3 DNA sequence: TGTGCCAGCAGCGTAGGTTCGGGGATGTACGGCTACACCTTC.

The J gene is TRBJ1-1, the V gene TRBV7-9; 8 bases are shared with TRBD1. Germline V gene lookup returns CDR1 SEHNR and CDR2 FQNEAQ (reference sequence). The CDR3 extends over 16 amino acids. Unmatched junction bases numbered 9, after V lost 5 bases and J lost 1 base. The CDR3 region is CASSQHPGTGNTEAFF. CDR3 DNA: TGTGCCAGCAGCCAACACCCCGGGACAGGGAACACTGAAGCTTTCTTT.

The gene calls are TRBV27 and TRBJ1-3; 7 bases are shared with TRBD1. The CDR3 consists of 16 residues. CDR1 is MNHEY and CDR2 is SMNVEV in the germline V gene (reference sequence). V shed 6 bases and J 3 bases; nucleotides not matched to a gene: 11. The CDR3 loop is CASSSSTGAGGNTIYF. CDR3 DNA: TGTGCCAGCAGCTCTTCTACAGGGGCCGGTGGAAACACCATATATTTT.

The CDR3 loop is CAWSIGGWGEKLFF. The CDR3 DNA sequence: TGTGCCTGGAGTATAGGGGGCTGGGGTGAAAAACTGTTTTTT. This sequence joins TRBV30 and TRBJ1-4, with 7 nucleotides matching TRBD1. This CDR3 spans 14 amino acids. With 2 bases clipped from V and 7 bases from J, the junction kept 7 bases outside the gene matches. CDR1 GTSNPN and CDR2 SVGIG come from the germline V gene (reference sequence).

The chain couples TRBV28 to TRBJ2-7; 10 bases map to TRBD1. Germline trimming cut 3 bases from V and 6 bases from J; bases unmatched to any gene: 11. Germline lookup yields CDR1 MDHEN and CDR2 SYDVKM. The CDR3 has 16 amino acids. The CDR3 region is CASSFDRDRGSSEQYF. CDR3 DNA sequence: TGTGCCAGCAGTTTCGACCGGGACAGGGGATCGAGCGAGCAGTACTTC.

This chain uses TRBV14 with TRBJ1-2; D is ambiguous. V was shortened by 1 base and J by 4 bases, with 10 bases between the two germline ends. The germline V gene encodes CDR1 SGHDN and CDR2 FVKESK. There are 14 residues in the CDR3. As DNA, the CDR3 is TGTGCCAGCAGCCAAGGTCACGGAGGCTATGGCTACACCTTC. Protein sequence: CASSQGHGGYGYTF. Complete variable domain (other parts from reference TRBV14 and TRBJ1-2): EAGVTQFPSHSVIEKGQTVTLRCDPISGHDNLYWYRRVMGKEIKFLLHFVKESKQDESGMPNNRFLAERTGGTYSTLKVQPAELEDSGVYFCASSQGHGGYGYTFGSGTRLTVV.

The chain is built from TRBV5-1 and TRBJ2-3; 8 bases are shared with TRBD2. The CDR3 loop spans 16 amino acids. CDR1 is SGHRS, CDR2 YFSETQ, per germline. Trimming removed 2 bases from V and 3 bases from J; junction bases left unmatched: 8. CDR3 residues: CASSFLGRGGTDTQYF. CDR3 DNA: TGCGCCAGCAGCTTCCTCGGGAGGGGGGGGACAGATACGCAGTATTTT. The entire variable domain, with the rest obtained from reference TRBV5-1 and TRBJ2-3, is as follows: KAGVTQTPRYLIKTRGQQVTLSCSPISGHRSVSWYQQTPGQGLQFLFEYFSETQRNKGNFPGRFSGRQFSNSRSEMNVSTLELGDSALYLCASSFLGRGGTDTQYFGPGTRLTVL.